This record looks at one TCR beta chain sequence and its context. The CDR3 spans 15 residues. Germline CDR1 is SGHDN and CDR2 is FVKESK. V lost 8 bases, J lost 1 base, and 18 bases lay in between. Each CDR3 protein gets one entry after TCRdb re-called the RT-PCR reads with MiXCR. Of approximately 720,000 distinct CDR3 sequences listed, 11% to 15% are singletons. The sample consisted of memory CD4+ T cells from blood. The genes are TRBV14 and TRBJ2-7; D possibly corresponds to TRBD1 (5 bases). This receptor was taken from a female donor in good health, serving as a healthy control. CDR3 protein: CASHEKGLRSYEQYF. CDR3 bases: TGTGCCAGCCACGAGAAGGGGTTGAGGTCCTACGAGCAGTACTTC.